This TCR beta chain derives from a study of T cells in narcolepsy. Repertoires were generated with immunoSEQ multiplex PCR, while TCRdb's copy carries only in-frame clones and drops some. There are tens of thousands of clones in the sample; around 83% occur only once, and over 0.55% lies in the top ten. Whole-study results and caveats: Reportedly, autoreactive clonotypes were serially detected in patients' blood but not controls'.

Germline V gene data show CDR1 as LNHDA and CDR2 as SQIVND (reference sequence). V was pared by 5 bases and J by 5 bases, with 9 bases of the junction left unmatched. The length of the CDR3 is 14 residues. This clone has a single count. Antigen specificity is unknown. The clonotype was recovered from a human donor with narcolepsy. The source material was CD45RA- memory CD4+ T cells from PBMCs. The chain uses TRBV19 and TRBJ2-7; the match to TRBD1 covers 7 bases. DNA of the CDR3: TGTGCCAGTAGTCCACGGACAGGTGGGCACGAGCAGTACTTC. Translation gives CASSPRTGGHEQYF.